Each of the 14 T cell receptor beta chains below was sequenced from the same sample in a study of CD8 T cells in Susac syndrome. About 0.5 to 1 ug RNA was reverse transcribed with random hexamers. TCRdb reprocessed the immunoSEQ multiplex PCR reads with MiXCR, giving one entry per CDR3 protein. Here the sample spans about 70,000 distinct CDR3 sequences, roughly 95% being singletons. The sample comprised CD4+ T cells from PBMCs. The receptors here all came from a human donor with multiple sclerosis.

The rearrangement joins TRBV10-1 to TRBJ2-1, with TRBD1 matching over 7 bases. The germline V gene has CDR1 WNHNN and CDR2 SYGVQD (reference sequence). J lost 0 bases, V lost 5 bases, and 19 bases had no gene match. The length of the CDR3 is 20 residues. Here the CDR3 DNA reads TGCGCCAGCAGTCCTCTCAGACAGGGAAGCCCTCGGATCTCCTACAATGAGCAGTTCTTC. This gives the protein CASSPLRQGSPRISYNEQFF.

This chain links TRBV27 with TRBJ2-7; D possibly corresponds to TRBD2 (5 bases). In germline, CDR1 is MNHEY, CDR2 SMNVEV (reference sequence). V was cut by 1 base and J by 6 bases, with 10 bases left in between. The CDR3 is 13 amino acids. The CDR3 here is CASSLFGSAEQYF. CDR3 DNA: TGTGCCAGCAGTTTATTTGGGAGCGCCGAGCAGTACTTC.

The chain recombines TRBV29-1 with TRBJ2-3; D call uncertain. This CDR3 spans 12 amino acids. Trimming stripped 3 bases from V and 1 base from J, with 5 bases between. Germline V gives CDR1 SQVTM, CDR2 ANQGSEA. CDR3 DNA sequence: TGCAGCGTTGATCAGGGCACAGATACGCAGTATTTT. This sequence encodes CSVDQGTDTQYF.

The chain recombines TRBV30 with TRBJ1-2; 12 bases match TRBD1. The length of the CDR3 is 16 residues. Germline CDR1 reads GTSNPN; CDR2 reads SVGIG (reference sequence). Trimming took 1 base from V and 7 from J; bases not matched to a gene: 10. CDR3 coding DNA: TGTGCCTGGAGTGCCCCTCCGGGACAGGGGGCGCGTGGCTACACCTTC. Translation: CAWSAPPGQGARGYTF.

The chain recombines TRBV5-6 with TRBJ2-5; D remains ambiguous. CDR3 length equals 12 residues. Between the trimmed V and J ends, which lost 1 base and 7 bases, there was a span of 8 bases. Germline V gene sequence: CDR1 SGHDT, CDR2 YYEEEE. CDR3 protein: CASSLSTGTQYF. The CDR3, as DNA: TGTGCCAGCAGCTTGTCCACGGGGACCCAGTACTTC.

The chain has TRBV5-1 and TRBJ1-1; unclear D gene. V was shortened by 0 bases and J by 8 bases, with 17 bases between the two germline ends. Per germline, CDR1 SGHRS and CDR2 YFSETQ. This CDR3 is built from 15 residues. This CDR3 is CASSLVPQQLREAFF. The CDR3 bases are TGCGCCAGCAGCTTGGTTCCACAGCAACTAAGGGAAGCTTTCTTT. The full variable domain, rest sourced from reference TRBV5-1 and TRBJ1-1, is KAGVTQTPRYLIKTRGQQVTLSCSPISGHRSVSWYQQTPGQGLQFLFEYFSETQRNKGNFPGRFSGRQFSNSRSEMNVSTLELGDSALYLCASSLVPQQLREAFFGQGTRLTVV.

This chain links TRBV12-3 or TRBV12-4 with TRBJ2-5; D is uncertain. The V end lost 3 bases, the J end lost 6 bases, and 5 bases lay between the germline ends. This CDR3 is 11 amino acids long. As DNA, the CDR3 is TGTGCCAGCAGTTTCGCGCAGACCCAGTACTTC. Translated, it gives CASSFAQTQYF.

This sequence joins TRBV28 and TRBJ1-5; 8 nucleotides line up with TRBD1. Germline V gene data show CDR1 as MDHEN and CDR2 as SYDVKM. Trimming at V came to 5 bases and at J to 0 bases, leaving 9 bases not matched to a gene. This CDR3 spans 17 amino acids. CDR3 region: CASSDRTGGNSNQPQHF. Here the CDR3 DNA reads TGTGCCAGCAGTGACCGAACAGGGGGTAATAGCAATCAGCCCCAGCATTTT.

In DNA, the CDR3 is TGCAGTGCTAGGGGCCTGTTGGAGCAGTATTTT. Its translation: CSARGLLEQYF. The V gene is TRBV20-1, the J gene TRBJ2-3, with D uncertain. CDR3 length equals 11 residues. V was shortened by 3 bases and J by 11 bases, with 12 bases between the two germline ends. The V gene's germline CDR1 is DFQATT and CDR2 SNEGSKA (reference sequence).

This clonotype was recorded only once. CDR3 DNA sequence: TGTGCCACCAGCAGACCCTTCGGGCTAGGTAACATTCAGTACTTC. Translating gives CATSRPFGLGNIQYF. The J gene is TRBJ2-4, the V gene TRBV15, with D uncertain. The CDR3 sequence is 15 residues long. Per germline, CDR1 LNHNV and CDR2 YYDKDF (reference sequence). Trimming pared 2 bases from V and 7 bases from J, leaving 15 bases between.

The chain employs TRBV30 and TRBJ1-2; 9 positions match TRBD1. Losses at the gene ends were 6 bases for V and 4 bases for J; bases not matched to a gene: 3. Germline CDR1 reads GTSNPN; CDR2 reads SVGIG (reference sequence). The CDR3 is 12 amino acids. The CDR3 DNA follows: TGTGCCTGCGCGGGACAGGGCTATGGCTACACCTTC. The encoded protein is CACAGQGYGYTF.

The V gene is TRBV4-1, the J gene TRBJ2-1; 7 nucleotides line up with TRBD1. The germline gives CDR1 MGHRA, CDR2 YSYEKL. Losses at the gene ends were 2 bases for V and 10 bases for J; bases not matched to a gene: 8. The CDR3 extends over 14 amino acids. CDR3 bases: TGCGCCAGCAGCCAATTTTCAGGGGGTGGGGAGCAGTTCTTC. Its protein product is CASSQFSGGGEQFF.

This chain joins TRBV5-1 and TRBJ2-1; D unresolved. V was shortened by 4 bases and J by 8 bases, with 10 bases between the two germline ends. Germline-derived CDR1 and CDR2 are SGHRS and YFSETQ. The CDR3 runs to 12 residues. The CDR3 bases are TGCGCCAGCAGCCCACCCAGTCATGAGCAGTTCTTC. This codes for CASSPPSHEQFF.

V gene TRBV28 combines with J gene TRBJ2-5, with D unclear. This CDR3 has 14 amino acids. The germline V and J ends were trimmed by 6 bases and 0 bases, with 11 bases remaining between them. Per germline, CDR1 MDHEN and CDR2 SYDVKM. The CDR3 DNA follows: TGTGCCAGCAGCCGCCTAGTAGACCAAGAGACCCAGTACTTC. It translates to CASSRLVDQETQYF.